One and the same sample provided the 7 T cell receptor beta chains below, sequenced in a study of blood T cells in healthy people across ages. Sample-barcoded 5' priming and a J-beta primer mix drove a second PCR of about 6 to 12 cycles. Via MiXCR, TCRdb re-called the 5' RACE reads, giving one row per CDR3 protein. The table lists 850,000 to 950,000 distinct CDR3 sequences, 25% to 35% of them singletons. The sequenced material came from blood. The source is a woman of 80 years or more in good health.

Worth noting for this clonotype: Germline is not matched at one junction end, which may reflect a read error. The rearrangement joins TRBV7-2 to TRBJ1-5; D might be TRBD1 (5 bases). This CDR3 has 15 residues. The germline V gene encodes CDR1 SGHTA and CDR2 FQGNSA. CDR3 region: CAGSHDSYSNQPQHF. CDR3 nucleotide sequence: TGTGCCGGCAGCCACGACAGCTATAGCAATCAGCCCCAGCATTTT.

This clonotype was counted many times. CDR3 region: CSAQQGGITDTQYF. DNA of the CDR3: TGCAGTGCCCAACAGGGGGGGATCACAGATACGCAGTATTTT. The J gene is TRBJ2-3, the V gene TRBV20-1; possibly TRBD1 for D (8 bases). The CDR3 loop spans 14 amino acids. CDR1 DFQATT and CDR2 SNEGSKA come from the germline V gene (reference sequence). The V gene lost 6 bases and the J gene lost 2 bases, with 15 bases spanning the gap.

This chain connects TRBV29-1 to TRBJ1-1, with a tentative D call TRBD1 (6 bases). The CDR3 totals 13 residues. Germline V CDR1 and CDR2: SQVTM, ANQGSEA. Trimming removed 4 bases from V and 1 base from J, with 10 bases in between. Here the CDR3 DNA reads TGCAGCGTTGGGTACAGGGCGAACACTGAAGCTTTCTTT. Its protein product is CSVGYRANTEAFF.

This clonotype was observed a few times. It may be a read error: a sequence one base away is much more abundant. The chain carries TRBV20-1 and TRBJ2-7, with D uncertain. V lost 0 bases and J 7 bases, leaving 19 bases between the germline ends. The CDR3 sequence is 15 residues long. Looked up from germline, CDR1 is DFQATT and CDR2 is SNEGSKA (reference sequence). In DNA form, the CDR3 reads TGCAGTGCTAGAGATCGGCGTCAGCTCTACAATGAGCAGTACTTC. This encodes CSARDRRQLYNEQYF.

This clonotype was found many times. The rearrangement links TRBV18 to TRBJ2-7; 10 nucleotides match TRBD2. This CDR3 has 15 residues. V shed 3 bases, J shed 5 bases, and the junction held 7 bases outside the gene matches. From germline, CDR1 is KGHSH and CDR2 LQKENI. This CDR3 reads CASSPGSSGGNEQYF. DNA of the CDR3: TGTGCCAGCTCACCGGGGTCTAGCGGGGGCAACGAGCAGTACTTC.

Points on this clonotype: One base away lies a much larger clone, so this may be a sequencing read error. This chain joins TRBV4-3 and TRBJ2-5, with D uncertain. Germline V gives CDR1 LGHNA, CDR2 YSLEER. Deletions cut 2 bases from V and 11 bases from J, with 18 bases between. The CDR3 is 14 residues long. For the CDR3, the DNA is TGCGCCAGCAGCCAAATGGGCAATGCCAATGAGCAGTACTTC. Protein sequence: CASSQMGNANEQYF.

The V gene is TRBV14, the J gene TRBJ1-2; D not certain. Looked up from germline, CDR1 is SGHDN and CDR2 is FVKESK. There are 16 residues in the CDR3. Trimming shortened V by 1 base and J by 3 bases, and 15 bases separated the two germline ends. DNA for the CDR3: TGTGCCAGCAGCCAAGGGCGTGGGAGTGAGTACTATGGCTACACCTTC. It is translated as CASSQGRGSEYYGYTF. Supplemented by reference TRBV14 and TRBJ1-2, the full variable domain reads EAGVTQFPSHSVIEKGQTVTLRCDPISGHDNLYWYRRVMGKEIKFLLHFVKESKQDESGMPNNRFLAERTGGTYSTLKVQPAELEDSGVYFCASSQGRGSEYYGYTFGSGTRLTVV.